This T cell receptor beta chain originates from a study of T-cell reconstitution after alpha-beta-depleted transplantation in children. Preparation of the TCRbeta library used unique molecular identifiers. A single record per CDR3 protein comes from TCRdb applying MiXCR to the PCR reads. Here the sample spans 550,000 to 600,000 distinct CDR3 sequences, more than 20% being singletons. This clonotype was picked up a small number of times. Its antigen remains unknown. The germline V gene has CDR1 DFQATT and CDR2 SNEGSKA (reference sequence). There are 15 residues in the CDR3. V lost 0 bases and J lost 0, with 11 bases in between. Study-level results: A year post-transplant, T-cell counts and diversity derived mostly from newly produced T cells. From surviving recipient T cells and thymic progenitors came the high day-60 TCRbeta diversity observed in some patients. It was reported that alpha-beta T cells came from several hundred expanded graft clones (about two months after transplant).

The clonotype originates from a boy less than two years old who had a stem cell transplant for acute myeloid leukemia, so the T cells may come from the graft donor. V usage is TRBV20-1 and J usage is TRBJ1-1; D call uncertain. Source: PBMCs, mostly from graft donor cells, taken 360 days after TCRalphabeta/CD19-depleted stem cell transplant. This CDR3 reads CSARDPTLLNTEAFF. As DNA, the CDR3 is TGCAGTGCTAGAGATCCGACGTTACTGAACACTGAAGCTTTCTTT.